Listed below are T cell receptor beta chains from one sample, sequenced in a study of T cells in Graves' hyperthyroidism and ophthalmopathy. TCRdb analysed the multiplex PCR reads with MiXCR anew, one entry per CDR3 protein. The sample shows about 610,000 distinct CDR3 sequences, roughly 15% of them seen only once. Sequencing input: blood. Every receptor here comes from a woman aged 40 to 50 with Graves' ophthalmopathy. CDR3s include the opening cysteine and the closing phenylalanine or tryptophan. D genes are given only for firm matches. Size values are once, few and many counts, or a class for expanded clones, and some rows have none.

CDR3 length	clone size	V gene	D gene	J gene	CDR3 protein	CDR3 DNA
11	many	TRBV19	-	TRBJ2-7	CASSIGNEQYF	TGTGCCAGTAGTATAGGTAACGAGCAGTACTTC
13	many	TRBV7-9	-	TRBJ1-2	CASSPPAGYGYTF	TGTGCCAGCAGCCCCCCCGCAGGCTATGGCTACACCTTC
15	many	TRBV28	TRBD1	TRBJ2-5	CASSSGQGAGETQYF	TGTGCCAGCAGTTCGGGACAGGGGGCAGGGGAGACCCAGTACTTC
12	many	TRBV28	-	TRBJ1-2	CANGGSPYGYTF	TGTGCCAACGGGGGCTCCCCCTATGGCTACACCTTC
15	-	TRBV11-1	TRBD2	TRBJ2-3	CASSSALAGPDTQYF	TGTGCCAGCAGCTCCGCACTAGCGGGACCAGATACGCAGTATTTT
13	many	TRBV13	-	TRBJ2-7	CASRKQGSYEQYF	TGTGCCAGCAGAAAGCAGGGCTCCTACGAGCAGTACTTC
13	many	TRBV20-1	TRBD2	TRBJ2-7	CSASLAGEGVQYF	TGCAGTGCGAGCCTAGCGGGAGAGGGAGTGCAGTACTTC
15	many	TRBV6-5	-	TRBJ2-2	CASSSRTTATGELFF	TGTGCCAGCAGTTCCCGGACTACCGCGACCGGGGAGCTGTTTTTT
15	many	TRBV30	TRBD2	TRBJ2-5	CAWTQLAGVQETQYF	TGTGCCTGGACTCAACTAGCGGGTGTCCAAGAGACCCAGTACTTC
16	-	TRBV6-1	TRBD2	TRBJ2-5	CASSERLAGGQETQYF	TGTGCCAGCAGTGAAAGACTAGCGGGAGGGCAAGAGACCCAGTACTTC
15	-	TRBV20-1	-	TRBJ2-5	CSARDFVGKQETQYF	TGCAGTGCTAGAGATTTTGTGGGGAAACAAGAGACCCAGTACTTC
13	many	TRBV7-3	TRBD1	TRBJ1-1	CASSRTGVTEAFF	TGTGCCAGCAGCAGAACAGGGGTCACTGAAGCTTTCTTT
16	many	TRBV3-1	-	TRBJ1-1	CASSKTGRGVNTEAFF	TGTGCCAGCAGCAAGACAGGTCGTGGGGTGAACACTGAAGCTTTCTTT
14	many	TRBV6-5	TRBD1	TRBJ1-1	CASSLQGDGTEAFF	TGTGCCAGCAGTTTACAGGGGGATGGGACTGAAGCTTTCTTT
15	many	TRBV12-3/TRBV12-4	-	TRBJ2-7	CASSLAAGQAYEQYF	TGTGCCAGCAGTTTAGCGGCCGGACAAGCCTACGAGCAGTACTTC
14	many	TRBV2	-	TRBJ1-1	CASSEGPANTEAFF	TGTGCCAGCAGCGAGGGACCAGCGAACACTGAAGCTTTCTTT
13	many	TRBV14	-	TRBJ1-5	CASSQDEIQPQHF	TGTGCCAGCAGCCAAGATGAGATTCAGCCCCAGCATTTT
17	many	TRBV6-1	TRBD2	TRBJ2-2	CASSEVAGGVNTGELFF	TGTGCCAGCAGTGAAGTGGCGGGGGGGGTTAACACCGGGGAGCTGTTTTTT
14	many	TRBV28	-	TRBJ1-3	CASSLGRAGNTIYF	TGTGCCAGCAGTTTAGGCAGGGCTGGAAACACCATATATTTT
13	-	TRBV11-2	-	TRBJ1-2	CASSKTDSFGYTF	TGTGCCAGCAGCAAGACAGATTCTTTTGGCTACACCTTC
13	many	TRBV12-5	-	TRBJ1-1	CASLRDTKKEAFF	TGTGCTAGTCTCCGGGACACCAAAAAGGAAGCTTTCTTT
10	many	TRBV28	-	TRBJ1-1	CASGGMEAFF	TGTGCCAGCGGAGGGATGGAAGCTTTCTTT
14	few	TRBV9	-	TRBJ1-1	CASSVGISSTEAFF	TGTGCCAGCAGCGTAGGCATCTCGAGCACTGAAGCTTTCTTT
15	many	TRBV28	-	TRBJ2-2	CASSLGGPRRGELFF	TGTGCCAGCAGTTTAGGCGGGCCGCGGCGAGGGGAGCTGTTTTTT
11	many	TRBV18	-	TRBJ1-1	CASSQAGEAFF	TGTGCCAGCTCACAGGCAGGCGAAGCTTTCTTT
12	many	TRBV7-2	-	TRBJ2-5	CASSLESETQYF	TGTGCCAGCAGCTTAGAGTCGGAGACCCAGTACTTC
17	many	TRBV10-3	-	TRBJ1-2	CAISESTRDIPNYGYTF	TGTGCCATCAGTGAGTCGACCAGGGATATTCCTAACTATGGCTACACCTTC
12	-	TRBV5-1	-	TRBJ2-7	CASSSRTYEQYF	TGCGCCAGCAGCTCCAGGACCTACGAGCAGTACTTC
15	many	TRBV27	-	TRBJ2-5	CASSPTTVPGETQYF	TGTGCCAGCAGTCCTACGACCGTCCCCGGGGAGACCCAGTACTTC
14	few	TRBV18	-	TRBJ2-6	CASSPQERTDVLTF	TGTGCCAGCTCACCACAAGAAAGGACGGACGTCCTGACTTTC
13	many	TRBV27	-	TRBJ2-7	CASSFPGIHEQYF	TGTGCCAGCAGTTTTCCAGGGATCCACGAGCAGTACTTC
14	many	TRBV6-1	-	TRBJ1-3	CASTSLGSGNTIYF	TGTGCCAGCACCTCGTTGGGCTCTGGAAACACCATATATTTT
17	few	TRBV5-6	-	TRBJ2-6	CASSLGWRGSGANVLTF	TGTGCCAGCAGCTTGGGGTGGCGGGGCTCTGGGGCCAACGTCCTGACTTTC
13	-	TRBV6-1	-	TRBJ1-3	CASSTALPNTIYF	TGTGCCAGCAGTACAGCTTTACCAAACACCATATATTTT
13	many	TRBV2	-	TRBJ2-7	CASSERDIYEQYF	TGTGCCAGCAGTGAACGGGACATATACGAGCAGTACTTC
17	few	TRBV18	-	TRBJ2-6	CASSPPIGSSGANVLTF	TGTGCCAGCTCACCACCTATTGGGAGCTCTGGGGCCAACGTCCTGACTTTC
13	-	TRBV12-3/TRBV12-4	-	TRBJ1-1	CASRRAMNTEAFF	TGTGCCAGCAGAAGGGCCATGAACACTGAGGCTTTCTTT
18	few	TRBV18	TRBD1	TRBJ1-2	CASSSPGTGSETNYGYTF	TGTGCCAGCTCGTCTCCCGGGACAGGGTCCGAGACAAACTATGGCTACACCTTC
16	few	TRBV6-2/TRBV6-3	TRBD2	TRBJ2-2	CATHNWGSGSSGELFF	TGTGCCACCCATAACTGGGGGAGCGGGAGTTCCGGGGAGCTGTTTTTT
14	many	TRBV12-3/TRBV12-4	-	TRBJ1-1	CASSSPSWGTEAFF	TGTGCCAGCAGTTCCCCCTCTTGGGGCACTGAAGCTTTCTTT
18	many	TRBV6-4	-	TRBJ1-1	CASSNIRGRRGGDTEAFF	TGTGCCAGCAGTAATATACGGGGCCGAAGGGGTGGGGACACTGAAGCTTTCTTT
15	few	TRBV19	-	TRBJ1-1	CASSRPGTANTEAFF	TGTGCCAGTAGTCGACCTGGGACGGCGAACACTGAAGCTTTCTTT
15	-	TRBV4-1	-	TRBJ2-2	CASSQSATGTGELFF	TGCGCCAGCAGCCAGAGCGCAACTGGGACCGGGGAGCTGTTTTTT
12	few	TRBV12-3/TRBV12-4	-	TRBJ2-2	CASSSGLGELFF	TGTGCCAGCAGTTCGGGGCTCGGGGAGCTGTTTTTT
15	-	TRBV5-1	-	TRBJ2-5	CASSLYPGDRETQYF	TGCGCCAGCAGCTTGTACCCAGGGGATAGGGAGACCCAGTACTTC
15	many	TRBV6-1	-	TRBJ2-4	CASSTPRGSLDIQYF	TGTGCCAGCAGTACCCCTCGGGGGAGTTTGGACATTCAGTACTTC
16	many	TRBV7-9	TRBD2	TRBJ2-5	CASSSTSGRAGETQYF	TGTGCCAGCAGCTCGACTAGCGGGAGGGCCGGGGAGACCCAGTACTTC